A selection of T cell receptor beta chains follows, all from one sample in a study of T cell responses to AZD1222 COVID-19 vaccine. Sequencing was performed with immunoSEQ multiplex PCR; in TCRdb, only in-frame clones are kept and a portion is missing. The sample yields tens of thousands of clones, nearly 90% seen once. Sequencing was performed on peripheral blood, taken 28 days after the second AZD1222 dose. These receptors all stem from an adult who received the AZD1222 COVID-19 vaccine. Each CDR3 is given with its conserved first and last residue. Fields, in order: V gene, clone size, CDR3 protein. Expanded clones are given a class, and other clones once, few, many or no size at all.

>TRBV15|-
CATSGKRVTEAFF
>TRBV30|-
CAWTTTSGIYNSPLHF
>TRBV5-4|-
CASSEDRNYGYTF
>TRBV5-1|-
CASSPEGGLAPDTQYF
>TRBV19|-
CASSIGGQTQETQYF
>TRBV7-2|-
CASSSGFYEQYF
>TRBV5-1|-
CASSGGTRENEKLFF
>TRBV29-1|-
CSVEGGVGSYNEQFF
>TRBV6-2/TRBV6-3|-
CASSYARTGGAEKLFF
>TRBV28|-
CASSLVMNTEAFF
>TRBV9|-
CASSAPISGPNTGELFF
>TRBV4-1|-
CASSQGPRRETQYF
>TRBV3-1/TRBV3-2|-
CASSQDEGANSYEQYF
>TRBV19|-
CASSTWVEAFF
>TRBV19|-
CASSNQGARNTIYF
>TRBV11-3|-
CASSLGLSGPGANVLTF
>TRBV19|-
CASSILGGAGNTEAFF
>TRBV18|-
CASSLGNTEAFF
>TRBV10-3|-
CAIRRGTQSSYNEQFF
>TRBV5-5|-
CASSRGSSNQPQHF
>TRBV5-5|few
CASSQRVDYGYTF
>TRBV2|-
CASSPRVDPSGNTIYF
>TRBV18|once
CASSPETGGYTF
>TRBV3-1/TRBV3-2|-
CASSQGTLGQKLFF
>TRBV10-3|few
CAISMVRGLSGANVLTF
>TRBV7-2|-
CASSPWANEKLFF
>TRBV9|-
CASSVDLALNTEAFF
>TRBV27|-
CASSFTRGSETQYF
>TRBV20-1|-
CSASGSPNSYNEQFF
>TRBV12-3/TRBV12-4|few
CASSRGDTQYF
>TRBV4-1|once
CASSLGRTTEAFF
>TRBV5-4|-
CASRGPTGTYGYTF
>TRBV5-1|-
CASSWGLAGAEAQTQYF
>TRBV11-3|-
CASSFRLNTDTQYF
>TRBV7-3|-
CASSLNGQGTGNTIYF
>TRBV4-3|-
CASSQDGGGPPYNEQFF
>TRBV6-2/TRBV6-3|-
CASSHGQGSRDTQYF
>TRBV5-1|-
CASSLALSNTEAFF
>TRBV5-1|-
CASSLGGSGSDEQFF
>TRBV3-1/TRBV3-2|-
CASSQDKGFTEAFF
>TRBV18|-
CASSPKKLMNEQFF
>TRBV29-1|-
CSVGTDYEQYF
>TRBV5-1|once
CASSWGTSGRAKETQYF
>TRBV2|once
CASSDGTGVADTQYF
>TRBV11-1|-
CASSQDRGHMTYEQYF
>TRBV2|-
CASSVDSTSSYEQYF
>TRBV5-6|-
CASSLLGGTEAFF
>TRBV18|once
CASSPDSYGNQPQHF
>TRBV5-4|-
CASSPTGPNEKLFF
>TRBV7-7|-
CASSQGGLGRDEQFF
>TRBV4-2|-
CASSQDFARDRGNQPQHF
>TRBV30|once
CAWRGDTGELFF
>TRBV6-5|-
CASSYSGTVNEKLFF